This T cell receptor (beta chain) originates from a study of blood T cell repertoires in COVID-19 (dated by TCRdb to 2020 to 2022). Some background on the complete study: Samples covering the acute and convalescent phases of COVID-19 were provided by collaborators in the United States, Italy and Spain. The material from the prospective study consisted of cDNA or gDNA derived from T cells, B-cell-depleted T cells, or PBMCs. Subjects who had been exposed to COVID-19, were actively infected with it, or had recovered from it provided the deeply sampled blood TCRbeta repertoires that made up the dataset. The repertoires were released in a freely available public database intended as a resource for research on the immune response to SARS-CoV-2. The samples were drawn from the first 160 participants of the ongoing ImmuneRACE study and from some 1,300 subjects provided by 6 global collaborators. Sample metadata almost always included a de-identified subject ID, COVID-19 status, age in years and sex. Where available, HLA class I and class II types were obtained from metadata supplied by the sample provider rather than from assay-based typing.

Here is what the overall study found, with its caveats: The amount of clinical and demographic metadata varied by source and participant and was provided uncurated.

The immunoSEQ Assay, a bias-controlled multiplex PCR, was used to amplify TCRbeta CDR3 regions from genomic DNA. In the source study's methods: Within the assay, amplification of reference gene primers was used to estimate how many nucleated cells each sample contained. To quantify the absolute abundance of each unique TCRbeta CDR3 rearrangement, sequence reads were collapsed and filtered. For each sample, productive Simpson clonality was calculated as the square root of Simpson's diversity index over productive rearrangements. The clones in this table, taken by TCRdb from immuneACCESS, are in-frame only. Not every clone is retained; where verified, under half of the shortfall comes from an unresolved V gene, and the cause of the rest is unknown. The V and J calls and clone size are taken from that table; D and trimming were inferred from the DNA. Present in this sample are 200,000 to 250,000 clones, around four fifths of which were seen just once. In total, the top ten clones hold about 1.9% of the sample.

Samples from volunteer blood donors who had recovered from COVID-19 were contributed by a second Seattle source. Whole blood was collected in K2EDTA tubes by collaborating institutions according to the institutions' own protocols. For TCRbeta analysis, collaborator samples were shipped as frozen whole blood, as isolated PBMCs, or as DNA extracted from either sample type. The CDR3 starts with the cysteine, ends with the phenylalanine, and has 14 residues. Only the CDR3 DNA is retained, 42 bases long and in frame from the first base. According to the germline V gene, CDR1 reads MNHEY and CDR2 reads SVGAGI. The germline ends are 15 bases apart after V is trimmed by 8 bases and J by 4 bases. The sample holds one count of this clone. No cognate antigen has been identified for it. No quality values exist for individual bases; no much larger clone is one base distant.

The chain was built from TRBV6-5 and TRBJ2-1; the D gene is unclear. The material sequenced was peripheral blood. The receptor was derived from a man in his thirties or forties who had recovered from COVID-19. The encoded CDR3 is CASSPSSGYNEQFF. The DNA sequence reads TGTGCCAGCTCGCCCTCATCCGGTTACAATGAGCAGTTCTTC.